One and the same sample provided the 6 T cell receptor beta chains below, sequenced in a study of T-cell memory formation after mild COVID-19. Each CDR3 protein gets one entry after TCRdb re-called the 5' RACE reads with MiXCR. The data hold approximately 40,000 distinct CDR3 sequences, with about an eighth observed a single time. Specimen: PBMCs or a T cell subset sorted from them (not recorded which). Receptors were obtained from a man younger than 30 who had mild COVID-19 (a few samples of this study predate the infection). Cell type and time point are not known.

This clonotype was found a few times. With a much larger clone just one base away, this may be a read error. In nucleotides, the CDR3 is TGTGCCAGCAGTACGGACACCTACTCCTACAATGAGCAGTTATTC. As protein: CASSTDTYSYNEQLF. V and J are TRBV27 and TRBJ2-1; D might be TRBD1 (5 bases). Germline CDR1 and CDR2: MNHEY and SMNVEV (reference sequence). CDR3 length: 15 amino acids.

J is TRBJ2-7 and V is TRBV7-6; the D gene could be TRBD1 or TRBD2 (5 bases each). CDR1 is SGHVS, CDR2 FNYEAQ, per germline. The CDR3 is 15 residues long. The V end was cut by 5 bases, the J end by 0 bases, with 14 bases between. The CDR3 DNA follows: TGTGCCAGCAGCCCCGTATTGGGGGACTCCTACGAGCAGTACTTC. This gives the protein CASSPVLGDSYEQYF.

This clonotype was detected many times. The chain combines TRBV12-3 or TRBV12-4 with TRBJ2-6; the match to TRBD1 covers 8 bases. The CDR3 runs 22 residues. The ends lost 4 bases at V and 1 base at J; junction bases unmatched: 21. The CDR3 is CASSSGPGQALSGASGANVLTF. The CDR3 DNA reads TGTGCCAGCAGTTCGGGCCCGGGACAGGCTCTATCGGGTGCTTCTGGGGCCAACGTCCTGACTTTC.

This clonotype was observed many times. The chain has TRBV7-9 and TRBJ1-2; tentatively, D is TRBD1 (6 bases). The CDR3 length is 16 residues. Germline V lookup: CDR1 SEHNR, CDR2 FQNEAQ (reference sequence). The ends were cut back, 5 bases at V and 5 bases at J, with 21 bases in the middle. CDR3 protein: CASSPQQGPPLYGYTF. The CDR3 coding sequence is TGTGCCAGCAGCCCCCAGCAGGGGCCACCTCTGTATGGCTACACCTTC.

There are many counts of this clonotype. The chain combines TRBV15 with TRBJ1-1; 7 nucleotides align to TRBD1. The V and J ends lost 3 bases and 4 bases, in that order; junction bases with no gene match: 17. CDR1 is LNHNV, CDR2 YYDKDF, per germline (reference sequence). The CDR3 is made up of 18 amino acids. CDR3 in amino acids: CATSSFTGTEQRRTEAFF. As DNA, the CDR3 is TGTGCCACCAGCAGCTTCACCGGGACAGAACAGAGGCGCACTGAAGCTTTCTTT.

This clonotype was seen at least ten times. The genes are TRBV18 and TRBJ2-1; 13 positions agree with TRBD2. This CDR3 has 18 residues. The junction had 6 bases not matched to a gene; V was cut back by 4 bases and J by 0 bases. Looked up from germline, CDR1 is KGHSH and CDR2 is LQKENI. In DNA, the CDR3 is TGTGCCAGCTCACGCCGGACTAGCGGGGGAAGCTCCTACAATGAGCAGTTCTTC. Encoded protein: CASSRRTSGGSSYNEQFF.